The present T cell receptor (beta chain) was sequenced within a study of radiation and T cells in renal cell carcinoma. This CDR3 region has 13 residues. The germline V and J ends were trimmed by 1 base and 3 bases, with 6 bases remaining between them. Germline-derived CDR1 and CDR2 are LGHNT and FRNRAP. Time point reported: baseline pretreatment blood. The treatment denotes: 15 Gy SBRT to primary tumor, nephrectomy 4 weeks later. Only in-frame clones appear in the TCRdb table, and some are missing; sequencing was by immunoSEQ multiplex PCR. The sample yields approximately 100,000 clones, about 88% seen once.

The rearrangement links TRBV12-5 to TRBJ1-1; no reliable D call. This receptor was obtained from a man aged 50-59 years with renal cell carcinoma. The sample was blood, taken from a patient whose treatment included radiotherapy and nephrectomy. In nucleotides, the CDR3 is TGTGCTAGTGGTTTGGACCCGGACACTGAAGCTTTCTTT. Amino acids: CASGLDPDTEAFF.